These 21 T cell receptor beta chains originate from one sample sequenced in a study of cytomegalovirus exposure and HLA in healthy donors. Generated by immunoSEQ multiplex PCR, the TCRdb table keeps only in-frame clones and is missing some. The sample includes about 250,000 clones, around nine tenths of them seen just once. Sequencing was done on a sample of PBMCs. The receptors here all came from a man between 18 and 29 years old in good health and CMV-seronegative.

This sequence joins TRBV2 and TRBJ2-7, with a weak D call TRBD1 (5 bases). The V gene's germline CDR1 is SNHLY and CDR2 FYNNEI. V was clipped by 6 bases and J by 0 bases, with 15 bases between them. The CDR3 spans 15 residues. CDR3 DNA sequence: TGTGCCAGCAGCTCGCAGGGTGGTAGCTCCTACGAGCAGTACTTC. Its translation is CASSSQGGSSYEQYF.

The chain uses TRBV6-1 and TRBJ1-1; TRBD1 is a possible D gene (5 bases). Germline loops: CDR1 MNHNS, CDR2 SASEGT. The CDR3 consists of 15 residues. Here the CDR3 reads CASLTGQGLNTEAFF. DNA of the CDR3: TGTGCTTCCCTCACGGGCCAGGGTTTGAACACTGAAGCTTTCTTT.

The rearrangement links TRBV4-1 to TRBJ1-5; D unclear. Deletions cut 1 base from V and 4 bases from J, with 11 bases between. The V gene's germline CDR1 is MGHRA and CDR2 YSYEKL. This CDR3 has 15 residues. The CDR3 DNA reads TGCGCCAGCAGCCAAGTAACGGGTTATAATCAGCCCCAGCATTTT. It codes for CASSQVTGYNQPQHF.

The V and J genes are TRBV4-1 and TRBJ1-1, with 7 bases identical to TRBD1. The CDR3 covers 14 residues. V dropped 2 bases and J dropped 3; count of bases not matched to a gene: 3. The germline gives CDR1 MGHRA, CDR2 YSYEKL. This chain's CDR3 is CASSQPQGDTEAFF. The CDR3 DNA reads TGCGCCAGCAGCCAACCCCAGGGGGACACTGAAGCTTTCTTT.

J is TRBJ1-2 and V is TRBV7-2; D might be TRBD1 (6 bases). The CDR3 runs 14 residues. Germline V gives CDR1 SGHTA, CDR2 FQGNSA. V lost 5 bases and J lost 8, with 18 bases in between. The CDR3 sequence is CASSPGTLRQGYTF. The CDR3 DNA reads as TGTGCCAGCAGCCCAGGGACACTCCGGCAGGGCTACACCTTC.

This sequence joins TRBV5-1 and TRBJ2-3; 9 bases fit TRBD1. After removal of 0 bases from V and 3 bases from J, the junction contained 2 bases not matched to a gene. The CDR3 has 15 amino acids. Germline CDR1 SGHRS, CDR2 YFSETQ. DNA for the CDR3: TGCGCCAGCAGCTTGGGACAGGGGGGAACAGATACGCAGTATTTT. It yields the protein CASSLGQGGTDTQYF.

V usage is TRBV5-1 and J usage is TRBJ2-5, with unresolved D. Trimming left V 4 bases short and J 1 base short, with 5 bases between. In germline, CDR1 is SGHRS, CDR2 YFSETQ. The CDR3 runs to 12 residues. CDR3 loop: CASSGLQETQYF. CDR3 sequence (DNA): TGCGCCAGCAGCGGGCTCCAAGAGACCCAGTACTTC.

The chain recombines TRBV5-1 with TRBJ2-7; tentative D call: TRBD2 (5 bases). This CDR3 spans 14 amino acids. Trimming cost V 2 bases and J 6 bases, with 15 bases left between them. Germline CDR1 is SGHRS and CDR2 is YFSETQ. CDR3: CASSLTSGGSEQYF. CDR3 DNA sequence: TGCGCCAGCAGCTTAACCAGCGGCGGATCCGAGCAGTACTTC. Full variable domain (missing parts from reference TRBV5-1 and TRBJ2-7): KAGVTQTPRYLIKTRGQQVTLSCSPISGHRSVSWYQQTPGQGLQFLFEYFSETQRNKGNFPGRFSGRQFSNSRSEMNVSTLELGDSALYLCASSLTSGGSEQYFGPGTRLTVT.

J is TRBJ2-3 and V is TRBV6-5, with a tentative D call TRBD2 (5 bases). Germline values: CDR1 MNHEY, CDR2 SVGAGI. This CDR3 contains 14 residues. V was trimmed by 8 bases and J by 3 bases, leaving 15 bases between them. CDR3 protein: CASSAGKSTDTQYF. The CDR3 bases are TGTGCCAGCTCGGCCGGGAAGAGTACAGATACGCAGTATTTT.

This chain links TRBV5-6 with TRBJ2-7, with 7 bases identical to TRBD1. The CDR3 totals 15 residues. The V gene end was trimmed by 4 bases and the J gene end by 1 base; junction bases not matched to a gene: 8. The germline V gene encodes CDR1 SGHDT and CDR2 YYEEEE. The DNA for the CDR3 is TGTGCCAGCAGCCGGGGACAGCACTTATCCTACGAGCAGTACTTC. It codes for CASSRGQHLSYEQYF.

This rearrangement joins TRBV7-9 to TRBJ1-2; TRBD1 matches 10 bases. Germline V gene data show CDR1 as SEHNR and CDR2 as FQNEAQ (reference sequence). This CDR3 is built from 16 residues. After removal of 3 bases from V and 3 bases from J, the junction contained 7 bases not matched to a gene. The chain's CDR3 is CASSFSGTGDYYGYTF. CDR3 nucleotides: TGTGCCAGCAGCTTTAGCGGGACAGGGGACTACTATGGCTACACCTTC.

The chain employs TRBV5-5 and TRBJ1-3; 11 bases are a match to TRBD1. V trimming: 4 bases; J trimming: 0 bases; junction bases outside the gene matches: 12. This CDR3 spans 19 amino acids. Germline V gives CDR1 SGHKS, CDR2 YYEKEE (reference sequence). DNA of the CDR3: TGTGCCAGCAGCCCGGATGGGACAGGGGGTCCCATCTCTGGAAACACCATATATTTT. Protein product: CASSPDGTGGPISGNTIYF.

The CDR3 nucleotides are TGTGCCAGCAGTTATAGCGGGGGGATGTTTTACGAGCAGTACTTC. This translates into CASSYSGGMFYEQYF. The genes are TRBV28 and TRBJ2-7; 10 positions match TRBD2. Trimming cost V 4 bases and J 4 bases; bases outside gene matches: 7. The CDR3 loop spans 15 amino acids. The germline CDR1 and CDR2 sequences are MDHEN and SYDVKM. Based on the CDR3 plus reference TRBV28 and TRBJ2-7, the full variable domain is DVKVTQSSRYLVKRTGEKVFLECVQDMDHENMFWYRQDPGLGLRLIYFSYDVKMKEKGDIPEGYSVSREKKERFSLILESASTNQTSMYLCASSYSGGMFYEQYFGPGTRLTVT.

The chain joins TRBV27 to TRBJ1-1; D call uncertain. The ends were cut back, 0 bases at V and 1 base at J, with 15 bases in the middle. The CDR3 is 17 amino acids. Germline lookup yields CDR1 MNHEY and CDR2 SMNVEV (reference sequence). CDR3 in DNA: TGTGCCAGCAGTTTATCGATGAGAGGAACCCAGAACACTGAAGCTTTCTTT. Translation gives CASSLSMRGTQNTEAFF.

This rearrangement joins TRBV27 to TRBJ2-7; a possible D gene is TRBD2 (5 bases). From germline, CDR1 is MNHEY and CDR2 SMNVEV (reference sequence). V dropped 5 bases and J dropped 1 base, with 12 bases sitting between them. The CDR3 runs to 14 residues. CDR3 amino acids: CASSVSLGSYEQYF. The CDR3 coding sequence is TGTGCCAGCAGTGTCTCACTAGGATCCTACGAGCAGTACTTC.

The chain uses TRBV4-1 and TRBJ2-2; possibly TRBD2 for D (5 bases). The germline V gene has CDR1 MGHRA and CDR2 YSYEKL. Trimming removed 2 bases from V and 1 base from J, with 8 bases in between. The CDR3 totals 15 residues. The CDR3 sequence: CASSQLRGNTGELFF. In nucleotides, the CDR3 is TGCGCCAGCAGCCAACTCCGGGGGAACACCGGGGAGCTGTTTTTT.

The genes are TRBV5-4 and TRBJ2-7; TRBD2 matches at 10 bases. CDR3 length equals 15 residues. CDR1 is SGHNT and CDR2 is YYREEE in the germline V gene (reference sequence). V gave up 3 bases and J gave up 6 bases; unmatched junction bases: 9. The CDR3 spells CASSSLAGGLFEQYF. In DNA form, the CDR3 reads TGTGCCAGCAGCTCCTTAGCGGGGGGTCTTTTCGAGCAGTACTTC.

The chain has TRBV28 and TRBJ2-5; D call uncertain. The CDR3 has 13 amino acids. CDR1 and CDR2 (germline): MDHEN, SYDVKM. The germline V and J ends were trimmed by 2 bases and 6 bases, with 10 bases remaining between them. CDR3 sequence: CASSLVERKTQYF. DNA for the CDR3: TGTGCCAGCAGTTTAGTGGAGAGGAAGACCCAGTACTTC.

The CDR3 coding sequence is TGTGCCAGCAGTCCATCCGGGACAAACACTGAAGCTTTCTTT. Amino acid sequence: CASSPSGTNTEAFF. The rearrangement joins TRBV25-1 to TRBJ1-1, with a weak D call TRBD1 (6 bases). Looked up from germline, CDR1 is MGHDK and CDR2 is SYGVNS. V dropped 5 bases and J dropped 2 bases, with 12 bases sitting between them. The CDR3 is 14 residues long.

This sequence joins TRBV7-9 and TRBJ2-7; 8 bases line up with TRBD1. In germline, CDR1 is SEHNR, CDR2 FQNEAQ (reference sequence). The CDR3 consists of 14 residues. J was trimmed by 3 bases and V by 5 bases; bases with no gene match: 6. CDR3 sequence (DNA): TGTGCCAGCAGCCCCGGACAGGGAAACTACGAGCAGTACTTC. Protein sequence: CASSPGQGNYEQYF.

The gene calls are TRBV7-2 and TRBJ1-2; the match to TRBD1 covers 10 bases. CDR3 length equals 15 residues. J gave up 6 bases and V 1 base, and 5 bases lay outside the gene matches. CDR1 is SGHTA, CDR2 FQGNSA, per germline. The CDR3 protein is CASSLVGTGDHGYTF. Written as DNA, the CDR3 is TGTGCCAGCAGCTTAGTAGGGACAGGGGACCATGGCTACACCTTC.